The sequence of this T cell receptor (beta chain) was determined in a study of T cell repertoires in cytomegalovirus infection. Across the study: CMV infection together with matching HLA type was indicated by public TCR beta signatures.

CDR1 SQVTM and CDR2 ANQGSEA come from the germline V gene. The V gene lost 6 bases and the J gene lost 7 bases, with 12 bases spanning the gap. This CDR3 is built from 11 residues. TCRdb reprocessed the reads with MiXCR, giving one entry per CDR3 protein. Here the sample spans about 830,000 distinct CDR3 sequences, approximately 32% being singletons. A word on this clonotype: Its antigen remains unknown.

Study-wide findings and caveats: HLA-C-restricted, CMV-specific TCR beta clonotypes were dominant ex vivo.

The V call is TRBV29-1, the J call TRBJ1-1; the D is unclear. Sequences were derived from cultured CD8+ T cells from PBMCs, sampled from culture after CMV antigen stimulation. The sequence was collected from a human donor in good health (CMV status not recorded). Some clones in this sample may be carry-over from other donors' samples. CDR3 coding DNA: TGCAGCGTCGCTTCGGATTATGAAGCTTTCTTT. Residues: CSVASDYEAFF.